This TCR beta chain was obtained from a study of T-cell memory formation after mild COVID-19. TCRdb re-called the 5' RACE reads through MiXCR, storing one row per CDR3 protein. The data contain more than 250,000 distinct CDR3 sequences, about 16% of them singletons. V shed 3 bases and J 3 bases; nucleotides not matched to a gene: 3. Germline V gives CDR1 DFQATT, CDR2 SNEGSKA (reference sequence). This CDR3 spans 13 amino acids. Note on this clonotype: Its cognate antigen is unknown.

Study-wide results and caveats: Pre-infection memory contained some responding clones, which suggested that cross-reactive memory had joined. In second-wave clones peaking day 37, SARS-CoV-2 specificity remained unconfirmed. Clones shrinking from day 15 to 85 showed even CD4/CD8 mixes; later expanders tilted CD4+.

The clonotype comes from a man aged 18-30 years who had mild COVID-19 (a few samples of this study predate the infection). Cell type and time point are not known. Source material: PBMCs or a T cell subset sorted from them (not recorded which). The gene calls are TRBV20-1 and TRBJ2-7; 9 bases are a match to TRBD1. CDR3 in DNA: TGCAGTGCTAGCCGGGACAGGGTCTACGAGCAGTACTTC. It translates to CSASRDRVYEQYF.